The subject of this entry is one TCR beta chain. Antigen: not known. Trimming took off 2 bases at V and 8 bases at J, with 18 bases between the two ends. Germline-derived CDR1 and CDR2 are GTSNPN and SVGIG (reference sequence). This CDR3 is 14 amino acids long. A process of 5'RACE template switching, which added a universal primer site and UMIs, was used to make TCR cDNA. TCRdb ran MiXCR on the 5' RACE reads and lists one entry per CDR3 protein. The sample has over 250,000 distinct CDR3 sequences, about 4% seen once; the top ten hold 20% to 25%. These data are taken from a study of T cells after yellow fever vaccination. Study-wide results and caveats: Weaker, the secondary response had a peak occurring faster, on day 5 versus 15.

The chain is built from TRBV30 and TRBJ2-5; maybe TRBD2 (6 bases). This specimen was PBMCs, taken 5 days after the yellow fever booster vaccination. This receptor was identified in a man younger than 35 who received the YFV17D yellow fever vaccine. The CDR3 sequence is CAWSPPLALSTQYF. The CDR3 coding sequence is TGTGCCTGGAGTCCCCCGCTAGCGCTCTCCACCCAGTACTTC. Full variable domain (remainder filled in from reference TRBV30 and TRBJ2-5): SQTIHQWPATLVQPVGSPLSLECTVEGTSNPNLYWYRQAAGRGLQLLFYSVGIGQISSEVPQNLSASRPQDRQFILSSKKLLLSDSGFYLCAWSPPLALSTQYFGPGTRLLVL.